This T cell receptor beta chain emerged from a study of T cell responses to AZD1222 COVID-19 vaccine. Overall study results and limits: An increase in Spike-specific TCR breadth and depth was observed after two AZD1222 doses. The study reported that nearly half of spike-specific TCRs target unmutated variant regions. The donors showed a predominance of white British ancestry and of females, with possible underestimation of clonal diversity. Repertoires in all cases were sampled only once the peak T cell response had passed.

The germline V gene has CDR1 LGHNT and CDR2 FRNRAP. CDR3 length equals 16 residues. V was clipped by 10 bases and J by 7 bases; unmatched bases: 15. Only in-frame clones appear in the TCRdb table, and some are missing; sequencing was by immunoSEQ multiplex PCR. The data show about 150,000 clones, 87% seen once. Notes on this clone: What it recognizes is unknown.

The sequenced sample was peripheral blood, obtained on day 0 of AZD1222 vaccination. The clonotype comes from an adult in good health. The gene calls are TRBV12-5 and TRBJ2-1, with TRBD2 matching 11 bases. The CDR3 DNA follows: TGTGCTACCCCATTGTCCGGGACTAGCGGTCTAAATGAGCAGTTCTTC. Protein product: CATPLSGTSGLNEQFF.